This TCR beta chain was captured by sequencing in a study of blood T cell repertoires in COVID-19. In germline, CDR1 is SGHTA, CDR2 FQGNSA. Between the trimmed V and J ends, which lost 1 base and 4 bases, there was a span of 13 bases. The length of the CDR3 is 15 residues. Some clones are missing from TCRdb's copy, which holds only in-frame ones; the method was immunoSEQ multiplex PCR. The sample has around 340,000 clones; almost 90% are singletons. The source material was PBMCs or T cells enriched from blood (not recorded which). This sequence joins TRBV7-2 and TRBJ1-2; maybe TRBD1 (5 bases). This receptor was taken from a woman aged 25 to 39 who had been exposed to COVID-19. The CDR3 here is CASSLGVREVYGYTF. Written as DNA, the CDR3 is TGTGCCAGCAGCTTAGGGGTCAGGGAAGTCTATGGCTACACCTTC.